This T cell receptor (beta chain) was sequenced for a study of T cell responses to AZD1222 COVID-19 vaccine. There are 15 residues in the CDR3. The junction had 6 bases not matched to a gene; V was cut back by 6 bases and J by 4 bases. Germline V gene sequence: CDR1 SNHLY, CDR2 FYNNEI. Regarding this clone: Its target is unknown.

Only in-frame clones appear in the TCRdb table, and some are missing; sequencing was by immunoSEQ multiplex PCR. Of approximately 70,000 clones in the sample, 86% were seen once. General study points: White British ancestry dominated among donors, who included more females, and clonal diversity was possibly underestimated.

The chain is built from TRBV2 and TRBJ2-3; 11 bases fit TRBD1. This receptor was taken from an adult in good health. Sequenced material: peripheral blood, taken on day 0 of AZD1222 vaccination. The chain's CDR3 is CASRRGQGVADTQYF. CDR3 nucleotide sequence: TGTGCCAGCAGAAGGGGACAGGGGGTCGCAGATACGCAGTATTTT.